The 8 T cell receptor beta chains listed next were all sequenced from one sample in a study of blood T cell repertoires in COVID-19. Clones were sequenced by immunoSEQ multiplex PCR, and TCRdb holds only the in-frame ones, with some missing. The data hold approximately 45,000 clones, with roughly 86% observed a single time. The sample comprised peripheral blood. The receptors stem from a human donor in a cohort sampled during active COVID-19.

The rearrangement links TRBV27 to TRBJ1-5; 9 bases match TRBD1. V lost 6 bases, J lost 4 bases, and 7 bases stayed unmatched. Germline V gene lookup returns CDR1 MNHEY and CDR2 SMNVEV (reference sequence). The CDR3 has 15 amino acids. This CDR3 is CASSPGTGRNQPQHF. CDR3 nucleotides: TGTGCCAGCAGCCCCGGGACAGGGAGAAATCAGCCCCAGCATTTT.

V and J are TRBV20-1 and TRBJ1-3; D not resolved. CDR1 and CDR2 from the germline V gene are DFQATT and SNEGSKA (reference sequence). There are 12 residues in the CDR3. Trimming cost V 3 bases and J 4 bases, with 7 bases left between them. CDR3 region: CSASGQGNTIYF. As DNA, the CDR3 is TGCAGTGCTAGTGGGCAGGGAAACACCATATATTTT.

The chain joins TRBV4-3 to TRBJ1-3; no reliable D call. V lost 0 bases, J lost 0 bases, and 6 bases lay in between. Germline V CDR1 and CDR2: LGHNA, YSLEER. CDR3 length equals 15 residues. CDR3 nucleotides: TGCGCCAGCAGCCAAGAGGGGAGCTCTGGAAACACCATATATTTT. Its translation: CASSQEGSSGNTIYF.

The chain joins TRBV11-2 to TRBJ1-6; 9 bases map to TRBD1. Germline CDR1 reads SGHAT; CDR2 reads FQNNGV. V lost 2 bases to trimming and J lost 8 bases; unmatched junction nucleotides: 10. The CDR3 consists of 17 residues. CDR3 sequence reads: CASSLRAPGQGHSPLHF. The CDR3 bases are TGTGCCAGCAGCTTACGGGCTCCGGGACAGGGACATTCACCCCTCCACTTT.

In nucleotides, the CDR3 is TGTGCCAGCACTGCCGGGACACCAATTTCCTACGAGCAGTACTTC. Translating it yields CASTAGTPISYEQYF. V usage is TRBV2 and J usage is TRBJ2-7; D perhaps matches TRBD1 (6 bases). Looked up from germline, CDR1 is SNHLY and CDR2 is FYNNEI. The CDR3 sequence is 15 residues long. Trimming cost V 7 bases and J 1 base, with 17 bases left between them.

The chain couples TRBV10-2 to TRBJ1-1; D unclear. This CDR3 has 14 amino acids. CDR1 is WSHSY and CDR2 is SAAADI in the germline V gene. V was clipped by 4 bases and J by 1 base, with 10 bases between them. The DNA of the CDR3 is TGCGCCAGCAGTGTAAGGAGTACGAACACTGAAGCTTTCTTT. It yields the protein CASSVRSTNTEAFF.

The J gene is TRBJ2-3, the V gene TRBV5-1; D might be TRBD2 (6 bases). CDR3 size: 16 residues. Germline V gene data show CDR1 as SGHRS and CDR2 as YFSETQ. The germline V and J ends were trimmed by 5 bases and 1 base, with 17 bases remaining between them. As DNA, the CDR3 is TGCGCCAGCAGTTGGGGACGAGGAGGGGGCACAGATACGCAGTATTTT. Protein sequence: CASSWGRGGGTDTQYF.

This clone was detected once. This chain links TRBV3-1 (or the pseudogene TRBV3-2) with TRBJ2-1; D is ambiguous. In germline, CDR1 is LGHDT, CDR2 YNNKEL (reference sequence). The CDR3 is 12 amino acids. The V end was cut by 3 bases, the J end by 4 bases, with 4 bases between. CDR3 in amino acids: CASSHNYNEQFF. CDR3 in DNA: TGTGCCAGCAGCCACAATTACAATGAGCAGTTCTTC.